What follows are 32 T cell receptor beta chains derived from one specimen sequenced in a study of blood T cells in healthy people across ages. The authors ran a second PCR of about 6 to 11 cycles using a sample-barcoded 5' primer and a J-beta primer mix. TCRdb analysed the 5' RACE reads with MiXCR anew, one entry per CDR3 protein. The table shows about 730,000 distinct CDR3 sequences, with 43% occurring only once. The sample was blood. The receptor source for this set is an older woman in good health.

In its sample, this clonotype was seen many times. The rearrangement links TRBV29-1 to TRBJ1-2; D is uncertain. The CDR3 loop spans 13 amino acids. Trimming took 4 bases from V and 0 from J, leaving 9 bases between them. Per germline, CDR1 SQVTM and CDR2 ANQGSEA. The CDR3: CSVVVRTNYGYTF. As DNA, the CDR3 is TGCAGCGTTGTCGTCCGAACTAACTATGGCTACACCTTC.

In this sample, this clonotype turned up many times. V gene TRBV11-1 combines with J gene TRBJ1-4; 11 nucleotides agree with TRBD1. The germline V gene has CDR1 SGHAT and CDR2 FQDESV (reference sequence). Trimming took 5 bases from V and 7 from J; bases not matched to a gene: 3. This CDR3 is 14 amino acids long. CDR3 nucleotides: TGTGCCAGCAGCCCCGGGACAGGGGGTGAAAAACTGTTTTTT. This encodes CASSPGTGGEKLFF.

This clonotype was recorded many times. V and J are TRBV29-1 and TRBJ1-2; TRBD1 might be the D (6 bases). The CDR3 length is 13 residues. The germline CDR1 and CDR2 sequences are SQVTM and ANQGSEA. V lost 7 bases to trimming and J lost 8 bases, with 20 bases between them. The CDR3 sequence is CSARDILYLGYTF. As DNA, the CDR3 is TGCAGCGCTCGGGACATTTTATATCTCGGCTACACCTTC.

The rearrangement uses TRBV2 and TRBJ2-7, with 12 bases fitting TRBD2. Germline CDR1 is SNHLY and CDR2 is FYNNEI. The CDR3 sequence is 18 residues long. V lost 3 bases, J lost 3 bases, and 12 bases stayed unmatched. CDR3 nucleotides: TGTGCCAGCAGTGAGGTCCTAGCGGGAGGGCCAATAGACTACGAGCAGTACTTC. Protein product: CASSEVLAGGPIDYEQYF.

This clonotype was seen only a few times. The rearrangement links TRBV20-1 to TRBJ2-7; 9 nucleotides align to TRBD1. The V segment lost 3 bases and the J segment 6 bases; nucleotides outside the gene matches: 12. Germline V gives CDR1 DFQATT, CDR2 SNEGSKA (reference sequence). The CDR3 spans 15 residues. CDR3 bases: TGCAGTGCTAGTGGGACAGGGTCTTCGAGTTCCGAGCAGTACTTC. Translation gives CSASGTGSSSSEQYF.

The chain recombines TRBV29-1 with TRBJ2-1; 8 nucleotides align to TRBD1. This CDR3 is built from 11 residues. V dropped 6 bases and J dropped 9; count of bases not matched to a gene: 4. Germline loops: CDR1 SQVTM, CDR2 ANQGSEA. The CDR3 is CSVAGGGEQFF. The CDR3 DNA is TGCAGCGTCGCAGGGGGCGGTGAGCAGTTCTTC.

A word on this clonotype: A read error may be the cause here, since a much bigger clone is one base away. Written as DNA, the CDR3 is TGTGCCAGCAGCCCGAGGACTAGGGGGAGTCAGGGCGAGCAGTACTTC. Translated: CASSPRTRGSQGEQYF. The rearrangement uses TRBV7-3 and TRBJ2-5; D is perhaps TRBD2 (7 bases). The better agreement between TRBJ2-7 and the DNA end casts doubt on the J call. This CDR3 contains 16 residues. The germline gives CDR1 SGHTA, CDR2 FQGTGA.

This clonotype has only a few counts. A single base separates this from a much larger clone, so it may be a read error. The rearrangement uses TRBV29-1 and TRBJ2-5, with D possibly being TRBD1 (6 bases). The CDR3 runs 13 residues. The germline V and J ends were trimmed by 4 bases and 1 base, with 10 bases remaining between them. Germline V gene sequence: CDR1 SQVTM, CDR2 ANQGSEA. This CDR3 is CSVGGQLQETQYF. DNA of the CDR3: TGCAGCGTTGGTGGACAGCTCCAAGAGACCCAGTACTTC.

This clonotype was seen only a few times. The V gene is TRBV20-1, the J gene TRBJ2-1, with TRBD2 identical over 8 bases. The CDR3 contains 14 residues. The germline CDR1 and CDR2 sequences are DFQATT and SNEGSKA (reference sequence). V was pared by 5 bases and J by 5 bases, with 8 bases of the junction left unmatched. The CDR3 bases are TGCAGTGCTCCTCCTAGCGGGCCCAACAATGAGCAGTTCTTC. Protein: CSAPPSGPNNEQFF.

This clonotype has just a few counts. V and J are TRBV7-2 and TRBJ2-1, with TRBD1 matching 7 bases. V lost 4 bases and J lost 4; bases outside the gene matches: 7. The CDR3 length is 15 residues. Per the germline V gene, CDR1 is SGHTA and CDR2 is FQGNSA. In DNA, the CDR3 is TGTGCCAGCAGCTCTACAGGGGAGTTTTACAATGAGCAGTTCTTC. Its translation is CASSSTGEFYNEQFF.

V usage is TRBV7-9 and J usage is TRBJ1-6, with 9 bases that match TRBD1. This CDR3 is 19 amino acids long. V trimming: 0 bases; J trimming: 5 bases; junction bases outside the gene matches: 11. CDR1 is SEHNR, CDR2 FQNEAQ, per germline (reference sequence). CDR3 region: CASSLAVPRRDRDNSPLHF. The CDR3 DNA reads TGTGCCAGCAGCTTAGCCGTTCCTCGGCGGGACAGGGATAATTCACCCCTCCACTTT.

The chain uses TRBV10-3 and TRBJ1-1; no reliable D call. The CDR3 contains 14 residues. CDR1 and CDR2 from the germline V gene are ENHRY and SYGVKD. Trimming removed 0 bases from V and 3 bases from J, with 8 bases in between. This chain's CDR3 is CAISESGGYTEAFF. DNA for the CDR3: TGTGCCATCAGTGAGTCCGGAGGATACACTGAAGCTTTCTTT.

Ten or more counts support this clonotype. The chain combines TRBV6-2 or TRBV6-3 with TRBJ2-1; D remains ambiguous. The CDR3 is 14 amino acids. V was pared by 4 bases and J by 6 bases, with 13 bases between. Germline V gene lookup returns CDR1 MNHEY and CDR2 SVGEGT. CDR3 DNA sequence: TGTGCCAGCAGTTCCCGGGCCCTTCTCAATGAGCAGTTCTTC. Translating it yields CASSSRALLNEQFF.

The gene calls are TRBV3-1 and TRBJ1-1; TRBD1 agrees at 7 bases. Unmatched junction bases numbered 6, after V lost 1 base and J lost 4 bases. CDR1 is LGHDT and CDR2 is YNNKEL in the germline V gene (reference sequence). This CDR3 comprises 15 residues. The CDR3 is CASSQVRGQITEAFF. The CDR3 bases are TGTGCCAGCAGCCAAGTGAGGGGGCAGATCACTGAAGCTTTCTTT.

This clonotype was counted a few times. CDR3 coding DNA: TGCAGTGCTAGGGACGATGGGCCAAAGACGGCGTATGGCTACACCTTC. Translating gives CSARDDGPKTAYGYTF. The V call is TRBV20-1, the J call TRBJ1-2; D unresolved. CDR3 length: 16 residues. Germline V lookup: CDR1 DFQATT, CDR2 SNEGSKA (reference sequence). With 3 bases removed from V and 5 bases from J, the gap between germline ends came to 22 bases.

Only one count was recorded for this clonotype. V and J are TRBV11-2 and TRBJ2-7; D possibly uses TRBD1 or TRBD2 (5 bases each). V was clipped by 5 bases and J by 4 bases, with 18 bases between them. The CDR3 consists of 15 residues. Germline assignment: CDR1 SGHAT and CDR2 FQNNGV. The CDR3 DNA is TGTGCCAGCAGCACCCAGGGAGCGGTCTTTTACGAGCAGTACTTC. This codes for CASSTQGAVFYEQYF. Supplemented by reference TRBV11-2 and TRBJ2-7, the full variable domain reads EAGVAQSPRYKIIEKRQSVAFWCNPISGHATLYWYQQILGQGPKLLIQFQNNGVVDDSQLPKDRFSAERLKGVDSTLKIQPAKLEDSAVYLCASSTQGAVFYEQYFGPGTRLTVT.

Comments on this clonotype: A much larger clone lies one base from this, so it may be a read error. The J gene is TRBJ2-4, the V gene TRBV12-3 or TRBV12-4, with D possibly being TRBD1 (5 bases). The CDR3 is 12 amino acids. DNA of the CDR3: TGTGCCGGCAGTTCCGACAGTTACATTCAGTACTTC. Translating it yields CAGSSDSYIQYF.

The chain has TRBV25-1 and TRBJ1-2, with a possible D match to TRBD1 (5 bases). Between the trimmed V and J ends, which lost 8 bases and 2 bases, there was a span of 18 bases. The CDR3 covers 15 residues. The V gene's germline CDR1 is MGHDK and CDR2 SYGVNS. The CDR3 DNA sequence: TGTGCCAGCGTTGATAACTGGTCAGGGAACTATGGCTACACCTTC. Translated: CASVDNWSGNYGYTF.

V usage is TRBV7-8 and J usage is TRBJ1-2; D possibly corresponds to TRBD1 (6 bases). Looked up from germline, CDR1 is SGHVS and CDR2 is FQNEAQ. CDR3 length equals 14 residues. The V end was cut by 2 bases, the J end by 4 bases, with 11 bases between. The CDR3 here is CASSLILGAYGYTF. The CDR3 DNA reads as TGTGCCAGCAGCTTAATCTTGGGGGCCTATGGCTACACCTTC.

This clonotype has only a few counts. V gene TRBV10-3 combines with J gene TRBJ1-1; 7 bases match TRBD1. With V trimmed by 0 bases and J by 1 base, 5 bases remained unmatched. Germline CDR1 and CDR2: ENHRY and SYGVKD. The CDR3 contains 16 residues. The CDR3 sequence is CAISESSRTGNTEAFF. The CDR3 region has the DNA TGTGCCATCAGTGAGTCTTCGCGGACAGGGAACACTGAAGCTTTCTTT.

In this sample, this clonotype turned up a few times. This sequence joins TRBV12-3 or TRBV12-4 and TRBJ2-5; tentatively, D is TRBD2 (6 bases). Trimming stripped 5 bases from V and 1 base from J, with 11 bases between. The CDR3 length is 14 residues. The CDR3 nucleotides read TGTGCCAGCAGTCATCCGGGACTCCAAGAGACCCAGTACTTC. The encoded protein is CASSHPGLQETQYF.

The chain couples TRBV12-3 or TRBV12-4 to TRBJ1-3; D gene unclear. This CDR3 has 14 amino acids. Trimming cost V 0 bases and J 0 bases, with 3 bases left between them. The CDR3, as DNA: TGTGCCAGCAGTTTAGCAGCCTCTGGAAACACCATATATTTT. It yields the protein CASSLAASGNTIYF.

This clonotype was counted at least ten times. The genes are TRBV21-1 and TRBJ2-1; TRBD1 is taken as the D call from the table, unchecked against the DNA. TRBV21-1 is listed as a pseudogene. The CDR3 runs 15 residues. Here the CDR3 DNA reads TGTGCCAGCAGCAAAGGCGACAGGAGAAACAATGAGCAGTTCTTC. As protein: CASSKGDRRNNEQFF.

The rearrangement uses TRBV7-2 and TRBJ2-3; 8 nucleotides align to TRBD2. Germline CDR1 and CDR2: SGHTA and FQGNSA. V was clipped by 11 bases and J by 3 bases; unmatched bases: 22. The CDR3 is 18 residues long. DNA of the CDR3: TGTGCCGGTCACCTTCTCCGCAGCGGGAGTGGGGGGACAGATACGCAGTATTTT. Amino acid sequence: CAGHLLRSGSGGTDTQYF. Together with reference TRBV7-2 and TRBJ2-3, the CDR3 gives the full variable domain: GAGVSQSPSNKVTEKGKDVELRCDPISGHTALYWYRQSLGQGLEFLIYFQGNSAPDKSGLPSDRFSAERTGGSVSTLTIQRTQQEDSAVYLCAGHLLRSGSGGTDTQYFGPGTRLTVL.

The chain combines TRBV20-1 with TRBJ2-2; TRBD1 agrees at 8 bases. The germline CDR1 and CDR2 sequences are DFQATT and SNEGSKA (reference sequence). The CDR3 consists of 13 residues. J was trimmed by 6 bases and V by 2 bases; bases with no gene match: 2. Here the CDR3 reads CSARKTGAGELFF. The CDR3 nucleotides are TGCAGTGCTAGAAAGACAGGGGCCGGGGAGCTGTTTTTT.

This clonotype was seen only once. The V and J genes are TRBV7-2 and TRBJ2-3; D not certain. The CDR3 runs 15 residues. V dropped 5 bases and J dropped 0 bases, with 12 bases sitting between them. Germline V gene lookup returns CDR1 SGHTA and CDR2 FQGNSA. CDR3 nucleotides: TGTGCCAGCAGCACAAACGGTCCTAGCACAGATACGCAGTATTTT. It specifies CASSTNGPSTDTQYF.

V is TRBV6-5 and J is TRBJ2-3, with 16 nucleotides matching TRBD2. The germline gives CDR1 MNHEY, CDR2 SVGAGI. With 0 bases clipped from V and 4 bases from J, the junction kept 7 bases outside the gene matches. The CDR3 consists of 19 residues. CDR3 nucleotides: TGTGCCAGCAGTTACTCGGGACCGGGACTAGCGGGAGGGGCAGATACGCAGTATTTT. The encoded protein is CASSYSGPGLAGGADTQYF.

The chain combines TRBV11-2 with TRBJ1-1; 7 bases fit TRBD1. V gave up 7 bases and J gave up 3 bases; unmatched junction bases: 11. The CDR3 extends over 15 amino acids. Germline V gives CDR1 SGHAT, CDR2 FQNNGV. CDR3 protein: CASIRGLNRDTEAFF. The CDR3 DNA follows: TGTGCCAGCATTAGGGGGCTCAATCGGGACACTGAAGCTTTCTTT. Looking up the rest from reference TRBV11-2 and TRBJ1-1 gives the full variable domain: EAGVAQSPRYKIIEKRQSVAFWCNPISGHATLYWYQQILGQGPKLLIQFQNNGVVDDSQLPKDRFSAERLKGVDSTLKIQPAKLEDSAVYLCASIRGLNRDTEAFFGQGTRLTVV.

The chain carries TRBV12-3 or TRBV12-4 and TRBJ2-3; unclear D gene. The CDR3 contains 12 residues. Trimming stripped 6 bases from V and 6 bases from J, with 10 bases between. The CDR3 spells CASRFTPDTQYF. DNA of the CDR3: TGTGCCAGCAGATTCACACCTGATACGCAGTATTTT.

V gene TRBV6-1 combines with J gene TRBJ2-1; D may be TRBD2 (7 bases). Trimming pared 3 bases from V and 7 bases from J, leaving 13 bases between. Germline V gene data show CDR1 as MNHNS and CDR2 as SASEGT. The CDR3 loop spans 14 amino acids. DNA for the CDR3: TGTGCCAGCAGTGATTGGGGGGGCGGTAATGAGCAGTTCTTC. As protein: CASSDWGGGNEQFF.

In its sample, this clonotype was seen once. This chain connects TRBV5-6 to TRBJ1-1, with a possible D match to TRBD1 (6 bases). The CDR3 sequence is 14 residues long. Germline assignment: CDR1 SGHDT and CDR2 YYEEEE. V lost 4 bases, J lost 3 bases, and 13 bases lay in between. CDR3 in DNA: TGTGCCAGCAGCAGCACAGGGCACGACACTGAAGCTTTCTTT. Translation: CASSSTGHDTEAFF. Full variable domain (rest looked up from reference TRBV5-6 and TRBJ1-1): DAGVTQSPTHLIKTRGQQVTLRCSPKSGHDTVSWYQQALGQGPQFIFQYYEEEERQRGNFPDRFSGHQFPNYSSELNVNALLLGDSALYLCASSSTGHDTEAFFGQGTRLTVV.

This rearrangement joins TRBV21-1 to TRBJ2-1; TRBD2, the table's D call, was not compared with the DNA. TRBV21-1 is deemed a pseudogene. This CDR3 spans 16 amino acids. The CDR3 DNA reads as TGTGCCAGCAGCAATAGTCGGGGGAGGTCCTACAATGAGCAGTTCTTC. Encoded protein: CASSNSRGRSYNEQFF.